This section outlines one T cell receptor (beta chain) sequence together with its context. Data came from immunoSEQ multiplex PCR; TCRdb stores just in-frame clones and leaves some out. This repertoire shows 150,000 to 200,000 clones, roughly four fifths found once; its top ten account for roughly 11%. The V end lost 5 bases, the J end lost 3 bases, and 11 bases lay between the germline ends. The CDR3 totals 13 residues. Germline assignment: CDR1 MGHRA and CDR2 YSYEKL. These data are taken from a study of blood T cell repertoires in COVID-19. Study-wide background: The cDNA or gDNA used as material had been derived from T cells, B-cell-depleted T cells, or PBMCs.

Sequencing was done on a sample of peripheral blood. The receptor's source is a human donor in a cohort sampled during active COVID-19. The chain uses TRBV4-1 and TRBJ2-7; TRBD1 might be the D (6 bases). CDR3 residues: CASSTTGYYEQYF. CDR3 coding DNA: TGCGCCAGCAGCACAACAGGGTACTACGAGCAGTACTTC.